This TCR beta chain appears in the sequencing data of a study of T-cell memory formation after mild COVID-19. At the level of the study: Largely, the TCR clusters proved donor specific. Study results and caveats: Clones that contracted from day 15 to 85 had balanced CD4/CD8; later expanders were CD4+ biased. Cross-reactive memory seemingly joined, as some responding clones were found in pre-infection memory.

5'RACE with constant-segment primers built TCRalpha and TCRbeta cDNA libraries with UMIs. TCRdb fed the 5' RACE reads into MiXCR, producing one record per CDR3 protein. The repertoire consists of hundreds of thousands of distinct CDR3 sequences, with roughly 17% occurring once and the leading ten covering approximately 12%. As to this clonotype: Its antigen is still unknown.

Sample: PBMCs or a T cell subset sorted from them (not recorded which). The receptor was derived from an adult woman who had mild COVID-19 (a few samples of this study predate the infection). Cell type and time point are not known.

CDR3 amino acids: CASRGQVGFQPQHF. For the CDR3, the DNA is TGTGCCAGCAGGGGGCAGGTCGGGTTCCAGCCCCAGCATTTT. This sequence joins TRBV2 and TRBJ1-5; a possible D gene is TRBD1 (5 bases). Trimming removed 6 bases from V and 7 bases from J, with 16 bases in between. CDR1 is SNHLY and CDR2 is FYNNEI in the germline V gene. The CDR3 runs to 14 residues.